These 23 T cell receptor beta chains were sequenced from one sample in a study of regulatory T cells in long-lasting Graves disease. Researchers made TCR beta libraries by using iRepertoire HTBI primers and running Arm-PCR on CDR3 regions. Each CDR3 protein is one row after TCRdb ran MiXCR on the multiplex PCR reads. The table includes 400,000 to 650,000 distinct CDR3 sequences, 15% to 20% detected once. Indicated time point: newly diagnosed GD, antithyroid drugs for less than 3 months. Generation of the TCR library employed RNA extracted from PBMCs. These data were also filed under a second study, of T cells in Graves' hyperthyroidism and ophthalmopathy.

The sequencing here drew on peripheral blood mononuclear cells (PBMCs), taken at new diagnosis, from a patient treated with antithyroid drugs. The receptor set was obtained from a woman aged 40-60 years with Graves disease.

This CDR3 is CASSVDREGNSPLHF. In DNA form, the CDR3 reads TGTGCCAGTAGTGTTGACAGGGAGGGTAATTCACCCCTCCACTTT. This chain joins TRBV19 and TRBJ1-6, with 7 bases lining up with TRBD1. V gave up 5 bases and J gave up 6 bases; unmatched junction bases: 7. This CDR3 has 15 amino acids. From germline, CDR1 is LNHDA and CDR2 SQIVND (reference sequence). Based on the CDR3 plus reference TRBV19 and TRBJ1-6, the full variable domain is DGGITQSPKYLFRKEGQNVTLSCEQNLNHDAMYWYRQDPGQGLRLIYYSQIVNDFQKGDIAEGYSVSREKKESFPLTVTSAQKNPTAFYLCASSVDREGNSPLHFGNGTRLTVT.

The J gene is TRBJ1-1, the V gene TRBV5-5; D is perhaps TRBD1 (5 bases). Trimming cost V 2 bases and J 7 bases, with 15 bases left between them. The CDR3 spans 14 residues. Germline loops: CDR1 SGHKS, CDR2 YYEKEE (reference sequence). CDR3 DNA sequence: TGTGCCAGCAGCTTAGTTGGGGGGAAGATTGAAGCTTTCTTT. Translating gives CASSLVGGKIEAFF. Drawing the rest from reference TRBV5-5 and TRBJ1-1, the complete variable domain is DAGVTQSPTHLIKTRGQQVTLRCSPISGHKSVSWYQQVLGQGPQFIFQYYEKEERGRGNFPDRFSARQFPNYSSELNVNALLLGDSALYLCASSLVGGKIEAFFGQGTRLTVV.

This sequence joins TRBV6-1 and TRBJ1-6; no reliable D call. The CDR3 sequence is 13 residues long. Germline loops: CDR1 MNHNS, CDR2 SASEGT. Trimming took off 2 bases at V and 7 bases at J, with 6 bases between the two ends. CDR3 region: CASSEQENSPLHF. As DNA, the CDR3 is TGTGCCAGCAGTGAACAGGAGAATTCACCCCTCCACTTT.

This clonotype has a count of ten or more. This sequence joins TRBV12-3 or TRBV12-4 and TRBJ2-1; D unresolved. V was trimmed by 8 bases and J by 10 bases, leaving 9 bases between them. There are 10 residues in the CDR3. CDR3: CASAQSEQFF. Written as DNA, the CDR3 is TGTGCCAGCGCCCAGAGCGAGCAGTTCTTC.

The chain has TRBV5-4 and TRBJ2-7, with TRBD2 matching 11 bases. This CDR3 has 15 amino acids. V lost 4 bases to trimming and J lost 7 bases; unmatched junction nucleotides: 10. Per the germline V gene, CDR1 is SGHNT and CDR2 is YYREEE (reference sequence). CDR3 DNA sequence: TGTGCCAGCAGCCCTCAGACTAGCGGGGCGGGGGAGCAGTACTTC. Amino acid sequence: CASSPQTSGAGEQYF.

This CDR3 reads CASSHGTGTGANVLTF. CDR3 coding DNA: TGTGCCAGCAGCCACGGGACAGGGACCGGGGCCAACGTCCTGACTTTC. The chain is built from TRBV3-1 and TRBJ2-6; 9 bases are a match to TRBD1. The CDR3 is 16 residues long. The V segment lost 3 bases and the J segment 4 bases; nucleotides outside the gene matches: 4. From germline, CDR1 is LGHDT and CDR2 YNNKEL (reference sequence). Full variable domain (rest looked up from reference TRBV3-1 and TRBJ2-6): DTAVSQTPKYLVTQMGNDKSIKCEQNLGHDTMYWYKQDSKKFLKIMFSYNNKELIINETVPNRFSPKSPDKAHLNLHINSLELGDSAVYFCASSHGTGTGANVLTFGAGSRLTVL.

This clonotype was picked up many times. The chain's CDR3 is CASSLSPDRAVNGYTF. Here the CDR3 DNA reads TGTGCCAGCAGTTTATCCCCGGACAGGGCTGTGAATGGCTACACCTTC. The chain recombines TRBV27 with TRBJ1-2; TRBD1 matches at 8 bases. The CDR3 covers 16 residues. V lost 0 bases, J lost 6 bases, and 9 bases stayed unmatched. Germline V lookup: CDR1 MNHEY, CDR2 SMNVEV (reference sequence).

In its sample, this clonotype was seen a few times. CDR3 residues: CASGLVWPLAEAFF. Written as DNA, the CDR3 is TGTGCCAGCGGCCTCGTTTGGCCCCTCGCTGAAGCTTTCTTT. The genes are TRBV28 and TRBJ1-1, with D unclear. The V end was cut by 8 bases, the J end by 6 bases, with 19 bases between. The CDR3 runs to 14 residues. Germline values: CDR1 MDHEN, CDR2 SYDVKM. The variable domain in full, completed from reference TRBV28 and TRBJ1-1, reads DVKVTQSSRYLVKRTGEKVFLECVQDMDHENMFWYRQDPGLGLRLIYFSYDVKMKEKGDIPEGYSVSREKKERFSLILESASTNQTSMYLCASGLVWPLAEAFFGQGTRLTVV.

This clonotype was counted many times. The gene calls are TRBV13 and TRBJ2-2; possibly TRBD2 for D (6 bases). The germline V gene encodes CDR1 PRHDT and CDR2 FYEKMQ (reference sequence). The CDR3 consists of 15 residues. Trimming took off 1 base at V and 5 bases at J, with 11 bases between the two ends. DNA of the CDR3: TGTGCCAGCAGCTTAGTGCGCGGGATTACCGGGGAGCTGTTTTTT. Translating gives CASSLVRGITGELFF. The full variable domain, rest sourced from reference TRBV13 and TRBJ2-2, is AAGVIQSPRHLIKEKRETATLKCYPIPRHDTVYWYQQGPGQDPQFLISFYEKMQSDKGSIPDRFSAQQFSDYHSELNMSSLELGDSALYFCASSLVRGITGELFFGEGSRLTVL.

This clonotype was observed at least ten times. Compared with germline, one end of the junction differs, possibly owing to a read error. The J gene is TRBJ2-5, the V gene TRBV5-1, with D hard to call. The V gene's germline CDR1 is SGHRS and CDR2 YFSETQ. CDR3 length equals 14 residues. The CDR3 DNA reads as TGTGCCAGCAGTTTATCAGCGAATCAAGAGACCCAGTACTTC. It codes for CASSLSANQETQYF.

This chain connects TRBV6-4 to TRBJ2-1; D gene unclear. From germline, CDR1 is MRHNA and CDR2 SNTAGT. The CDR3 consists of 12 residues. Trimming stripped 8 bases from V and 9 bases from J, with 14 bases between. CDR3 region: CASSDGGSEQFF. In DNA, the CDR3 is TGTGCCAGCTCCGACGGTGGGTCTGAGCAGTTCTTC.

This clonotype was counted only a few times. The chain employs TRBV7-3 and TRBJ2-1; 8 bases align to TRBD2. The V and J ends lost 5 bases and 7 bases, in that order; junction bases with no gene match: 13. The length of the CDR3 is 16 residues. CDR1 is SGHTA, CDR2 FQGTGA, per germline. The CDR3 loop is CASSTSPAGGWNEQFF. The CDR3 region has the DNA TGTGCCAGCAGCACCTCGCCCGCGGGGGGTTGGAATGAGCAGTTCTTC.

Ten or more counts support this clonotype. The CDR3, as DNA: TGTGCCAGCAGCTTGACAGGGACCCTCTCCTACGAGCAGTACTTC. This encodes CASSLTGTLSYEQYF. The chain carries TRBV5-4 and TRBJ2-7, with a tentative D call TRBD1 (6 bases). The V and J ends lost 1 base and 0 bases respectively, with 11 bases between them. From germline, CDR1 is SGHNT and CDR2 YYREEE (reference sequence). This CDR3 contains 15 residues.

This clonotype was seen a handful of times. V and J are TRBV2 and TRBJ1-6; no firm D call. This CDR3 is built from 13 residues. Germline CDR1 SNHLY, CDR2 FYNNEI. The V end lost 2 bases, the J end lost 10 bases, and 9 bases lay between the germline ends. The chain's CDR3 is CASSEPSRSPLHF. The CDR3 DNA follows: TGTGCCAGCAGTGAACCTTCGAGATCACCCCTCCACTTT.

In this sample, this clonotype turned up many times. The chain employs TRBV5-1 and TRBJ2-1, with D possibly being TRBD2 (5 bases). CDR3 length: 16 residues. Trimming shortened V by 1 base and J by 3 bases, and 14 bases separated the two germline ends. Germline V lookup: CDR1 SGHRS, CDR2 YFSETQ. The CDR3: CASSLRGLEIYNEQFF. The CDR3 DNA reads TGCGCCAGCAGCTTGAGAGGGTTAGAAATCTACAATGAGCAGTTCTTC. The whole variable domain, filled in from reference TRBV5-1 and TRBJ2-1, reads KAGVTQTPRYLIKTRGQQVTLSCSPISGHRSVSWYQQTPGQGLQFLFEYFSETQRNKGNFPGRFSGRQFSNSRSEMNVSTLELGDSALYLCASSLRGLEIYNEQFFGPGTRLTVL.

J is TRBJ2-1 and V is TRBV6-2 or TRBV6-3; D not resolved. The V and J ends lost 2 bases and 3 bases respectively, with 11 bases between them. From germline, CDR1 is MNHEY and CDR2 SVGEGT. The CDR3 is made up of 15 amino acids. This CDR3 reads CASSYDSLGYNEQFF. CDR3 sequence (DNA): TGTGCCAGCAGTTACGATAGTTTAGGCTACAATGAGCAGTTCTTC.

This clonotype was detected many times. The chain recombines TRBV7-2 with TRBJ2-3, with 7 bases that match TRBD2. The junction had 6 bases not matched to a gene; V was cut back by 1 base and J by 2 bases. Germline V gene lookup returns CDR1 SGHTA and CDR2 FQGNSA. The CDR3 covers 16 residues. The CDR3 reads CASSLVRGGDTDTQYF. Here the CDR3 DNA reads TGTGCCAGCAGCTTAGTCCGTGGGGGGGACACAGATACGCAGTATTTT.

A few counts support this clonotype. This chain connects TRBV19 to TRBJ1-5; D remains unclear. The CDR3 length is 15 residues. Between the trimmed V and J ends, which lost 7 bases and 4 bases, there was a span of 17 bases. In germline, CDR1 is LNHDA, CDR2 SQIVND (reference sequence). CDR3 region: CASKRDNLENQPQHF. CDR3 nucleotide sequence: TGTGCCAGTAAGCGCGACAACCTAGAGAATCAGCCCCAGCATTTT.

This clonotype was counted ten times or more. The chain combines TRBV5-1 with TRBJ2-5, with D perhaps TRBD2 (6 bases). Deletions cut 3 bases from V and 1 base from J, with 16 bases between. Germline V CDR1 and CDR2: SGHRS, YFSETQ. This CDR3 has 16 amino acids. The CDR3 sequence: CASSSPTRESQETQYF. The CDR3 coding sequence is TGCGCCAGCAGCTCACCGACTCGGGAGTCCCAAGAGACCCAGTACTTC.

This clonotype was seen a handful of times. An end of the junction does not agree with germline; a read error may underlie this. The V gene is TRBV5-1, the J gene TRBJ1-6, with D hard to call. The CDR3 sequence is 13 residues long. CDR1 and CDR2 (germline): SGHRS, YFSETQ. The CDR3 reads CASRRVGGSPPHF. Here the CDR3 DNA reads TGCGCCAGCAGGAGGGTGGGCGGATCACCCCCCCACTTT.

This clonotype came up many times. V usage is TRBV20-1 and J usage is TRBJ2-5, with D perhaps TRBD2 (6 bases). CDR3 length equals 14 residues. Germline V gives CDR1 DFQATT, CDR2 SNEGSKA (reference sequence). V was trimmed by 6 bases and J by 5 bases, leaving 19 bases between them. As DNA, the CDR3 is TGCAGTGCCCATCCGGGACTGGGGGACGAGACCCAGTACTTC. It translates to CSAHPGLGDETQYF.

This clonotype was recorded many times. The CDR3 DNA follows: TGTGCCAGCAGCTTAGTTTCAGGGGACTATGGCTACACCTTC. It yields the protein CASSLVSGDYGYTF. The chain has TRBV7-2 and TRBJ1-2; TRBD1 might be the D (6 bases). V lost 1 base and J lost 3, with 9 bases in between. There are 14 residues in the CDR3. Looked up from germline, CDR1 is SGHTA and CDR2 is FQGNSA.

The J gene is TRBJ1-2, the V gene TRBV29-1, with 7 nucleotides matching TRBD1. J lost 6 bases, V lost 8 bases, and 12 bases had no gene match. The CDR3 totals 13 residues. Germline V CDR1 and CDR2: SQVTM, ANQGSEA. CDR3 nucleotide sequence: TGCAGCACCCGACAGGGCCTACTTGATGGCTACACCTTC. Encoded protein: CSTRQGLLDGYTF.